This TCR beta chain came from a study of PD-1 blockade in classical Hodgkin lymphoma. TCRdb's table, derived via immunoSEQ multiplex PCR, lists solely in-frame clones and lacks some. The repertoire holds about 30,000 clones, with about 86% as singletons. Indicated time point: cycle 4 day 1 (C4D1), after more than 5 weeks of nivolumab. Each patient experienced a relapse that followed autologous stem cell transplantation, and brentuximab vedotin exposure varied. Using magnetic negative selection, the CD4+ T cells were separated out of thawed PBMCs. Findings and limits, study-wide: CD4+ TCR diversity, unlike CD8+, climbed significantly by C4D1.

Details on this clone: Its antigen is unidentified.

Losses at the gene ends were 5 bases for V and 0 bases for J; bases not matched to a gene: 7. The length of the CDR3 is 16 residues. Germline assignment: CDR1 MDHEN and CDR2 SYDVKM. The source of this sequence is a human donor with classical Hodgkin lymphoma. The gene calls are TRBV28 and TRBJ1-3, with 7 bases identical to TRBD1. The sequencing used CD4+ T cells from blood, collected before the fourth cycle of nivolumab. Here the CDR3 reads CASSRVGTASGNTIYF. The DNA of the CDR3 is TGTGCCAGCAGTAGGGTGGGGACAGCCTCTGGAAACACCATATATTTT.